This T cell receptor beta chain was documented in a study of PD-L1 blockade in urothelial cancer. Study summary: There were a median of around 140,000 T cells in blood samples.

Profiling relied on immunoSEQ multiplex PCR, and the TCRdb table lists in-frame clones only, not all of them. The sample has tens of thousands of clones, roughly 89% seen once. The germline gives CDR1 MNHEY, CDR2 SMNVEV (reference sequence). Trimming stripped 6 bases from V and 8 bases from J, with 16 bases between. The CDR3 consists of 13 residues. The source material was PBMCs, sampled around atezolizumab (anti-PD-L1) treatment. This receptor was identified in a man aged 55 to 70 with urothelial cancer. The chain is built from TRBV27 and TRBJ1-2; a possible D gene is TRBD1 (6 bases). CDR3 sequence (DNA): TGTGCCAGCAGGGCGGGCGGGGGGCTCGGCTACACCTTC. Amino acids: CASRAGGGLGYTF.